This T cell receptor (beta chain) was sequenced during a study of blood T cells in healthy people across ages. Study-wide points: Diversity was higher, and naive CD4+ cells more numerous, in long-lived donors than in aged donors.

The ends were cut back, 3 bases at V and 6 bases at J, with 16 bases in the middle. The germline CDR1 and CDR2 sequences are SGHRS and YFSETQ. The CDR3 runs 14 residues. PCR was performed a second time for about 7 to 11 cycles using a sample-barcoded 5' primer and a J-beta primer mix. MiXCR, run by TCRdb on the 5' RACE reads, gives a single entry per CDR3 protein. The table shows more than 900,000 distinct CDR3 sequences, with roughly 29% occurring only once. This clonotype showed up many times. Its target is not known. The sample was also reused in another study, on T cells of mothers and their children.

Sequencing was performed on blood. V gene TRBV5-1 combines with J gene TRBJ2-7; maybe TRBD2 (7 bases). The TCR was taken from a woman in her thirties or forties in good health. The CDR3 coding sequence is TGCGCCAGCAGCTCGGGGCAGGGAGGGGGCGAGCAGTACTTC. Amino acid sequence: CASSSGQGGGEQYF.